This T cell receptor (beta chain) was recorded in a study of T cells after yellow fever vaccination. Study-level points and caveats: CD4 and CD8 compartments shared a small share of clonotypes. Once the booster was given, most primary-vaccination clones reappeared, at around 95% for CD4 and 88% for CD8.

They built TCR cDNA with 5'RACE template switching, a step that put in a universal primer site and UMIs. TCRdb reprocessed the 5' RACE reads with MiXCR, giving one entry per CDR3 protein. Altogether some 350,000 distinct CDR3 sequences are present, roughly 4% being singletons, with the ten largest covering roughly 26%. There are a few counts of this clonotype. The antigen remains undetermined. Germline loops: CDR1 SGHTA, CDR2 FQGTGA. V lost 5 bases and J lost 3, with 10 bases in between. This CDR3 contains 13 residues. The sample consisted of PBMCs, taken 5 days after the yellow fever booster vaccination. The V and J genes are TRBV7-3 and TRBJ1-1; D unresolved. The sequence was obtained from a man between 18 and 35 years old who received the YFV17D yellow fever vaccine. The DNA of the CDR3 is TGTGCCAGCAGCCCACAGATGGACACTGAAGCTTTCTTT. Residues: CASSPQMDTEAFF.